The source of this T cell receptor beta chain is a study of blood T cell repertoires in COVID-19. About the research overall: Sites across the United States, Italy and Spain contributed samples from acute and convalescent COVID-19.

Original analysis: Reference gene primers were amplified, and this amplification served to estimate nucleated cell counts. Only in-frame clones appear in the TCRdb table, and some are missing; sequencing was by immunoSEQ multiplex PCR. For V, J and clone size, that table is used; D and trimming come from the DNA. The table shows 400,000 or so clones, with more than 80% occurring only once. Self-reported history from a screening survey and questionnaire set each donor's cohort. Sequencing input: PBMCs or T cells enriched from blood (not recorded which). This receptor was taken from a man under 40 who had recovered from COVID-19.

CDR3 region: CASGRENQQYF. DNA of the CDR3: TGTGCGAGCGGGAGAGAGAACCAGCAGTACTTC. This sequence joins TRBV28 and TRBJ2-7, with 8 bases lining up with TRBD2. Germline CDR1 is MDHEN and CDR2 is SYDVKM. The CDR3 totals 11 residues.